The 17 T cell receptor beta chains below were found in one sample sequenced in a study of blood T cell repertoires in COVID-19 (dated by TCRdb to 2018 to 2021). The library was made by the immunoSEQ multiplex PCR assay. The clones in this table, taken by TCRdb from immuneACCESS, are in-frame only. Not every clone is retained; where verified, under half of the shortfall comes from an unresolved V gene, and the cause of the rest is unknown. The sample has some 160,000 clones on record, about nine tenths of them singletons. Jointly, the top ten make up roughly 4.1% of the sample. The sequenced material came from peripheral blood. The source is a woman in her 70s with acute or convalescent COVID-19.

The CDR3 is CASSRARDRETQYF. In DNA, the CDR3 is TGTGCCAGCAGCCGGGCCCGGGACAGAGAGACCCAGTACTTC. V and J are TRBV5-4 and TRBJ2-5, with 7 nucleotides matching TRBD1. CDR1 SGHNT and CDR2 YYREEE come from the germline V gene (reference sequence). The V and J ends lost 4 bases and 4 bases, in that order; junction bases with no gene match: 7. The CDR3 covers 14 residues. The whole variable domain, filled in from reference TRBV5-4 and TRBJ2-5, reads ETGVTQSPTHLIKTRGQQVTLRCSSQSGHNTVSWYQQALGQGPQFIFQYYREEENGRGNFPPRFSGLQFPNYSSELNVNALELDDSALYLCASSRARDRETQYFGPGTRLLVL.

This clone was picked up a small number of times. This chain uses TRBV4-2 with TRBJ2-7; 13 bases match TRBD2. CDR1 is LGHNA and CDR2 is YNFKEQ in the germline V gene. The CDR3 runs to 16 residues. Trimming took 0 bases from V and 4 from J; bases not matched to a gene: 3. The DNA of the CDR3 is TGTGCCAGCAGCCAAGAAGGGACTAGCGGGATTTACGAGCAGTACTTC. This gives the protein CASSQEGTSGIYEQYF.

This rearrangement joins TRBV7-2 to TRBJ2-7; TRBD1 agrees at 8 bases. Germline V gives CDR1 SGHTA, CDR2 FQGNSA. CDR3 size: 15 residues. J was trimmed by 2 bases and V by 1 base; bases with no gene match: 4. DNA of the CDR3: TGTGCCAGCAGCTTAGAGTGGACAGGGACCTACGAGCAGTACTTC. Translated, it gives CASSLEWTGTYEQYF.

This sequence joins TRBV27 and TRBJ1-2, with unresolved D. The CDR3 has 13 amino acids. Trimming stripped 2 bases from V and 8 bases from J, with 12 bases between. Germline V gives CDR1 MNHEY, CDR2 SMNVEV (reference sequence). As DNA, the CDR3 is TGTGCCAGCAGTTTACGAGACAACCGAGGCTACACCTTC. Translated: CASSLRDNRGYTF.

The CDR3 bases are TGTGCCAGCAGTTTGGTAGGGGCCCAGTACTTC. As protein: CASSLVGAQYF. The chain uses TRBV28 and TRBJ2-5, with D tentatively TRBD1 (5 bases). V was shortened by 3 bases and J by 9 bases, with 8 bases between the two germline ends. The CDR3 spans 11 residues. Germline CDR1 reads MDHEN; CDR2 reads SYDVKM.

CDR3 sequence reads: CASSLTGQGIQPQHF. DNA for the CDR3: TGTGCCAGCAGCTTAACGGGACAGGGGATTCAGCCCCAGCATTTT. This chain joins TRBV7-9 and TRBJ1-5; 10 bases fit TRBD1. Germline V CDR1 and CDR2: SEHNR, FQNEAQ (reference sequence). V lost 2 bases and J lost 6; bases outside the gene matches: 4. The CDR3 loop spans 15 amino acids.

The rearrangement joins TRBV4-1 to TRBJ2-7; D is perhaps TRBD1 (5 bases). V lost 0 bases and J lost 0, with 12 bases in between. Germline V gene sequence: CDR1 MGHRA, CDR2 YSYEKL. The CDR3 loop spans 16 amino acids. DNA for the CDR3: TGCGCCAGCAGCCAAGATCATTGGGGCAGCTCCTACGAGCAGTACTTC. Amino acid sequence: CASSQDHWGSSYEQYF.

CDR3 in amino acids: CASSSLTRGVTEAFF. CDR3 DNA sequence: TGCGCCAGCAGCTCACTTACCAGGGGAGTGACTGAAGCTTTCTTT. This sequence joins TRBV5-1 and TRBJ1-1; TRBD1 is a possible D gene (6 bases). CDR1 SGHRS and CDR2 YFSETQ come from the germline V gene. There are 15 residues in the CDR3. Trimming took 3 bases from V and 5 from J, leaving 17 bases between them.

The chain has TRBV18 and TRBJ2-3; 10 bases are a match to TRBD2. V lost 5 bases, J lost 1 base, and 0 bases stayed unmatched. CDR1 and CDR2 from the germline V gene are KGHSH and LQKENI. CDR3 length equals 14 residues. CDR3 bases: TGTGCCAGCTCAGGGACTAGCGGCACAGATACGCAGTATTTT. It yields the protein CASSGTSGTDTQYF.

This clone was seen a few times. This CDR3 is CASSKTSGAYEQYF. The DNA of the CDR3 is TGTGCCAGCAGCAAGACTAGCGGGGCATACGAGCAGTACTTC. The chain recombines TRBV2 with TRBJ2-7, with 11 nucleotides matching TRBD2. The V segment lost 6 bases and the J segment 4 bases; nucleotides outside the gene matches: 5. CDR1 SNHLY and CDR2 FYNNEI come from the germline V gene. The CDR3 has 14 amino acids.

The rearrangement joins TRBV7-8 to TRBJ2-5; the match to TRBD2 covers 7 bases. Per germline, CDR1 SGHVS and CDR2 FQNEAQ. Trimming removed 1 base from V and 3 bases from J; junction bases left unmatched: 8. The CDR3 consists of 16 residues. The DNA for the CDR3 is TGTGCCAGCAGCTTAGTTCCGGGACTAATAAAAGAGACCCAGTACTTC. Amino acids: CASSLVPGLIKETQYF.

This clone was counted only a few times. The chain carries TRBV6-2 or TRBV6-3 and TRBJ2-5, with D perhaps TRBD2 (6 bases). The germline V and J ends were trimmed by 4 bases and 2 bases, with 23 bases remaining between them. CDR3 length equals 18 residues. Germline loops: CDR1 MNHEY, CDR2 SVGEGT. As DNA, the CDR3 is TGTGCCAGCAGTTGGACCTTAATCGCGGGAAATCATCAAGAGACCCAGTACTTC. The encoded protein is CASSWTLIAGNHQETQYF.

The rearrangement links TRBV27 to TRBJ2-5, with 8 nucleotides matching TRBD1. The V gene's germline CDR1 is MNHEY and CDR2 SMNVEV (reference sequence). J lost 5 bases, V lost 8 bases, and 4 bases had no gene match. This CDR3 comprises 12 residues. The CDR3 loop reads CASRTGYETQYF. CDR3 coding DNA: TGTGCCAGCCGGACAGGGTACGAGACCCAGTACTTC.

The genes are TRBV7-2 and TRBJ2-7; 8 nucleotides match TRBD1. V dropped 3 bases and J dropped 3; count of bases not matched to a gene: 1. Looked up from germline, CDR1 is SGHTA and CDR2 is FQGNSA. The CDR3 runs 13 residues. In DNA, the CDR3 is TGTGCCAGCAGCTTTACAGGGGGCTACGAGCAGTACTTC. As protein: CASSFTGGYEQYF.

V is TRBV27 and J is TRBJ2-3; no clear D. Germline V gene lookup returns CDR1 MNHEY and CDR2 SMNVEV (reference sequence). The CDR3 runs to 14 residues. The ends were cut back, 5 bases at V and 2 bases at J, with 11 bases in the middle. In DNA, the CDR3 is TGTGCCAGCAGTCAAACTGGGCACACAGATACGCAGTATTTT. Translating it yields CASSQTGHTDTQYF.

In nucleotides, the CDR3 is TGCGCCAGCAGCCAAGTCGCCGGCAGGTTTGATACGCAGTATTTT. It encodes CASSQVAGRFDTQYF. The chain links TRBV4-3 to TRBJ2-3, with D unresolved. CDR1 LGHNA and CDR2 YSLEER come from the germline V gene. Trimming cost V 1 base and J 6 bases, with 14 bases left between them. The CDR3 has 15 amino acids.

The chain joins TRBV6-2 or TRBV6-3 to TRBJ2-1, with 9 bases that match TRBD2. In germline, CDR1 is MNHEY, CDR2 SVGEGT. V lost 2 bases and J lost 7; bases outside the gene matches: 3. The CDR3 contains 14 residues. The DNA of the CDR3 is TGTGCCAGCAGTTACGGCCTAGCGGGAAATGAGCAGTTCTTC. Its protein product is CASSYGLAGNEQFF.